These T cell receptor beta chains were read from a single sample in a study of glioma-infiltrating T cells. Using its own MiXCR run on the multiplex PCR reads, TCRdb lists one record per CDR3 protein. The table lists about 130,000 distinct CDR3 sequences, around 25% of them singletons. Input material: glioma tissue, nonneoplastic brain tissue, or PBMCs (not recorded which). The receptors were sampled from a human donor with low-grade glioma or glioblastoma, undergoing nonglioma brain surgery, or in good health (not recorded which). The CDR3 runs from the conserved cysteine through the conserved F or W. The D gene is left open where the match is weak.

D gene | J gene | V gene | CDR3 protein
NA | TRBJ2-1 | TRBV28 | CASSPRVSYNEQFF
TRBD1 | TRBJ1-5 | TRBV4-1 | CASSLQGRNQPQHF
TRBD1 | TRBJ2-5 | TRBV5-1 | CASSEGQREETQYF
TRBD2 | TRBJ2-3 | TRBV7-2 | CASSSGLAGGPGTDTQYF
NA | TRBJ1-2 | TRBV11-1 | CASSSSGYGYTF
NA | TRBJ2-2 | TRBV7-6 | CASKMTTNTGELFF
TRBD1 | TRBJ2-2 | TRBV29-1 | CSVEDRGNTGELFF
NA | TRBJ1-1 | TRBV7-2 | CASSLHLGEAFF
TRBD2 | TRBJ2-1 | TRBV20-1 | CSARDVTSGGAEQFF
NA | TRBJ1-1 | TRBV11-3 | CASSPSFTEAFF
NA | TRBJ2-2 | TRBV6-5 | CASSELGGRNTGELFF
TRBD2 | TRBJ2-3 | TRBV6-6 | CASSYSAGGADTQYF
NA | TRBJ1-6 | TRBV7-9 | CASSSTKTPLHF
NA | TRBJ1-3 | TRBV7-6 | CASSETTEASGNTIYF
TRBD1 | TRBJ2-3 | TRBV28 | CASSPPGQSTDTQYF
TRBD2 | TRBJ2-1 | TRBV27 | CASSFVSGVYNEQFF
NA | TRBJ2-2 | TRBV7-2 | CASSFDSANTGELFF
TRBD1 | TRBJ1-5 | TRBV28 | CASSSPRGTGFNQPQHF
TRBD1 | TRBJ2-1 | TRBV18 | CASSPQDRAYNEQFF
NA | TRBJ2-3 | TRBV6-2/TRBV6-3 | CASSSPRASSTDTEYF
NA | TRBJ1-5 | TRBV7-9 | CASSAQGYSNQPQHF
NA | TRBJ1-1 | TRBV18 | CASSPLGRGNTEAFF
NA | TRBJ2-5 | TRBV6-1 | CASSMSGIQDKETQYF
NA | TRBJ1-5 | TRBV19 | CASSIDRGNQPQHF
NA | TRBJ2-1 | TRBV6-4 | CASSPKLNNEQFF
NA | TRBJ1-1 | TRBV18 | CASSPGGLTTEAFF
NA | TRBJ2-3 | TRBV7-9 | CASRPTTGRTDTQYF
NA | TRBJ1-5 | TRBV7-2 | CASSLGGERIQPQHF
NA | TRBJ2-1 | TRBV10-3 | CAISEGGSSYNEQFF
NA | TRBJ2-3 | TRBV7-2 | CASSLESEVTDTQYF
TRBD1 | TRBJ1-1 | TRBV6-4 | CASSVWTGVMNTEAFF
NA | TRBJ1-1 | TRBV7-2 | CASSLSTGVRTEAFF
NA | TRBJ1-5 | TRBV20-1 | CSAGFVSGGQPQHF
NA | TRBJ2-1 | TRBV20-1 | CSARDVGVGHNEQFF
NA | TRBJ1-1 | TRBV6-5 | CASSPGHCFTEAFF
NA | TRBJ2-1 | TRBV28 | CASTPLDSPNEQFF
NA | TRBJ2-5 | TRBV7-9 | CASSLAGLETQYF
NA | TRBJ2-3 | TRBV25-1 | CASSEGAGARPDTQYF
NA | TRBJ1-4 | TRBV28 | CASSNLPRRNNEKLFF
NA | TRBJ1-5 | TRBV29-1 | CSVETSDQPQHF
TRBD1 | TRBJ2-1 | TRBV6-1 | CATKGAVGNEQFF
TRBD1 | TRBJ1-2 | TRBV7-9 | CASSLDREDGYTF
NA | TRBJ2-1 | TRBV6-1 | CASKAPGGDEQFF
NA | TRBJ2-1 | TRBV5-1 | CASSPGVDSSYNEQFF
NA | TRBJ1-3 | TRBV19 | CASRSSGNTIYF
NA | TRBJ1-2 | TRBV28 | CASSLPGTFNYGYTF
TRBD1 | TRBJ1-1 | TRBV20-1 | CSAPDRTNEAFF
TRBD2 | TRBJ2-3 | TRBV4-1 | CASSSNRGGFTDTQYF
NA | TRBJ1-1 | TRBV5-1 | CASSSETRGGVSTEAFF
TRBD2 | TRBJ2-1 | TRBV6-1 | CASSEADGGAYNEQFF
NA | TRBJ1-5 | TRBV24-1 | CATRGPYSNQPQHF
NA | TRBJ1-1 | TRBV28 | CASSLTGRNTEAFF
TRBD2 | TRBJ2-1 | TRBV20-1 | CSAVPGLALSNEQFF
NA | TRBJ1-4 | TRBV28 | CASSPGKANEKLFF
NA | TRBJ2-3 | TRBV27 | CATSSPYQGGKDTQYF
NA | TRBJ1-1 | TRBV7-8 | CASSPDDMEAFF
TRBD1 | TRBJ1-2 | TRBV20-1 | CSARVRTGVDGYTF
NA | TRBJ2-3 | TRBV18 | CASSPPTLDTQYF